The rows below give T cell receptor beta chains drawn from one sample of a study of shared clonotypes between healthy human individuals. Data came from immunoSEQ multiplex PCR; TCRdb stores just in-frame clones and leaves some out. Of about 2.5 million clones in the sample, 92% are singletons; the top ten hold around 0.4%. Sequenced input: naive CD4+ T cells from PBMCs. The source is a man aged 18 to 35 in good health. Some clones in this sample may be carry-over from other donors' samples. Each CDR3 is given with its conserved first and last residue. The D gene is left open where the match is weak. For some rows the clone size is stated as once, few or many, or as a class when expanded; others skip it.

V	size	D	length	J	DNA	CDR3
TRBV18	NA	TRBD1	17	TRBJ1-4	TGTGCCAGCTCACCGGAGTTGCAGGGGGCAACTAATGAAAAACTGTTTTTT	CASSPELQGATNEKLFF
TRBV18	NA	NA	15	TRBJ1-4	TGTGCCAGCTCACCAATGCAGTCTGAAGGGGGAAAACTGTTTTTT	CASSPMQSEGGKLFF
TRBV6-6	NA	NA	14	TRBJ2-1	TGTGCCAGCAGCCAAGGAAGGGCCAACAATGAGCAGTTCTTC	CASSQGRANNEQFF
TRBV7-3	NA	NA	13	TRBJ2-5	TGTGCCAGCAGCCCAATGGCCTCGGAGACCCAGTACTTC	CASSPMASETQYF
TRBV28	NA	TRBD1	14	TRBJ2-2	TGTGCCAGCAGCCTGACAGGGGTCACCGGGGAGCTGTTTTTT	CASSLTGVTGELFF
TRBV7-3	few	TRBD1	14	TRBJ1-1	TGTGCCAGCAGGCGACAGGGCAAGGACACTGAAGCTTTCTTT	CASRRQGKDTEAFF
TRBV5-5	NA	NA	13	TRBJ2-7	TGTGCCAGCAGCCCCCCAAGGGCAGCCGAGCAGTACTTC	CASSPPRAAEQYF
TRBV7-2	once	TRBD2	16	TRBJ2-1	TGTGCCAGCAGCTTAGGACTAGCGAGCTCCTACAATGAGCAGTTCTTC	CASSLGLASSYNEQFF
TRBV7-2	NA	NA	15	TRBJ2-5	TGTGCCAGCAGCTTAGAGGGGACTGCCGAAGAGACCCAGTACTTC	CASSLEGTAEETQYF
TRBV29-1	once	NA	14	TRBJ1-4	TGCAGCGTTGAAGCGGACAGTCCTAATGAAAAACTGTTTTTT	CSVEADSPNEKLFF
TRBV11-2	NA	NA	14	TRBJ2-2	TGTGCCAGCAGCTCCGACAGAACTACCGGGGAGCTGTTTTTT	CASSSDRTTGELFF
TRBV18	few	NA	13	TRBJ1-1	TGTGCCAGCTCACCAGCGAAGAACACTGAAGCTTTCTTT	CASSPAKNTEAFF
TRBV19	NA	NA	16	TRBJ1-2	TGTGCCAGTAGTATAGATCGGGTCGCAGCTGGATATGGCTACACCTTC	CASSIDRVAAGYGYTF
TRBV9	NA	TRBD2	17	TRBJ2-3	TGTGCCAGCAGCCCAGTCCGCCAGGCGGGGGACACAGATACGCAGTATTTT	CASSPVRQAGDTDTQYF
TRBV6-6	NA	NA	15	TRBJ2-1	TGTGCCAGCAGTTATGAGCAGGGGTCCGTATATGAGCAGTTCTTC	CASSYEQGSVYEQFF
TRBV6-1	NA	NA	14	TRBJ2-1	TGTGCCAGCAGTGAACCTGGGGGGAGGACTCGAGAGTTCTTC	CASSEPGGRTREFF
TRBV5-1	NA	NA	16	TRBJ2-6	TGCGCCAGCAGCTTCGGGGGAAACTCTGGGGCCAACGTCCTGACTTTC	CASSFGGNSGANVLTF
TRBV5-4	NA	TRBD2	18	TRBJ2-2	TGTGCCAGCAGCCCGGGACTAGCGGGAGGGCCTGGCACCGGGGAGCTGTTTTTT	CASSPGLAGGPGTGELFF
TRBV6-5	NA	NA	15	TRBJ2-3	TGTGCCAGCAGCTCCCGGGGCAGGACCACAGATACGCAGTATTTT	CASSSRGRTTDTQYF
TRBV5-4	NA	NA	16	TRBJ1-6	TGTGCCAGCAGCTTGTGGGCGGGAAGCTATAATTCACCCCTCCACTTT	CASSLWAGSYNSPLHF
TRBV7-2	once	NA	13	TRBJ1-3	TGTGCCAGCAGCTTTTACCTAGGAAACACCATATATTTT	CASSFYLGNTIYF
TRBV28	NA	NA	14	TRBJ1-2	TGTGCCAGCAGTCGCTCCGACAGGACCTATGGCTACACCTTC	CASSRSDRTYGYTF
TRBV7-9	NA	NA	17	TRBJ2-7	TGTGCCAGCAGCCCCACGACTAGTAGGACCCAGACCCCCGCACAGTACTTC	CASSPTTSRTQTPAQYF
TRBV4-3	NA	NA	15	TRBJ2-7	TGCGCCAGCAGCCAAGTGGCAGGGAGCTCCTACGAGCAGTACTTC	CASSQVAGSSYEQYF
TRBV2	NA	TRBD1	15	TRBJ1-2	TGTGCCAGCAGTGTCACGGGACAGGGGGAGGGTGGCTACACCTTC	CASSVTGQGEGGYTF